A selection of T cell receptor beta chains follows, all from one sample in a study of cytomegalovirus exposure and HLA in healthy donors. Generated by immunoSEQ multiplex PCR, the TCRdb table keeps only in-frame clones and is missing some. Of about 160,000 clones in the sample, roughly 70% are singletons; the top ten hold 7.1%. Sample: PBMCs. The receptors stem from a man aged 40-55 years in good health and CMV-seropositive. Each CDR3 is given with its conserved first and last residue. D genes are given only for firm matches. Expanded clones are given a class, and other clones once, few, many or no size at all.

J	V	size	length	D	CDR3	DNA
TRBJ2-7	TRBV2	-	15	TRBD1	CASSERTGKVYEQYF	TGTGCCAGCAGTGAGCGGACAGGTAAAGTCTACGAGCAGTACTTC
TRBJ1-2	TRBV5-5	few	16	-	CASSITTGARSQGYTF	TGTGCCAGCAGCATCACTACCGGAGCCCGGAGTCAAGGCTACACCTTC
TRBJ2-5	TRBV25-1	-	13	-	CASRTTVEETQYF	TGTGCCAGCCGGACTACCGTAGAAGAGACCCAGTACTTC
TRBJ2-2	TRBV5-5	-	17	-	CASSPKTGGAGTGELFF	TGTGCCAGCAGCCCGAAGACGGGGGGCGCGGGGACCGGGGAGCTGTTTTTT
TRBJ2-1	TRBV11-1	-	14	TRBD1	CASSPPGGYNEQFF	TGTGCCAGCAGCCCCCCAGGGGGCTACAATGAGCAGTTCTTC
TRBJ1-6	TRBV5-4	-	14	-	CASSSAGTHSPLHF	TGTGCCAGCAGCTCCGCGGGGACCCATTCACCCCTCCACTTT
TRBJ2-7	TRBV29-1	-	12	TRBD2	CSVQVSGAEQYF	TGCAGCGTTCAGGTTAGCGGGGCCGAGCAGTACTTC
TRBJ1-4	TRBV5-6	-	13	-	CASSRRVRGKLFF	TGTGCCAGCAGCCGACGAGTAAGGGGAAAACTGTTTTTT
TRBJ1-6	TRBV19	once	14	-	CASTLGQTNSPLHF	TGTGCCAGTACCCTAGGACAGACTAATTCACCCCTCCACTTT
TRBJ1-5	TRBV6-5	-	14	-	CASSSPGRNQPQHF	TGTGCCAGCAGCTCCCCGGGTAGAAATCAGCCCCAGCATTTT